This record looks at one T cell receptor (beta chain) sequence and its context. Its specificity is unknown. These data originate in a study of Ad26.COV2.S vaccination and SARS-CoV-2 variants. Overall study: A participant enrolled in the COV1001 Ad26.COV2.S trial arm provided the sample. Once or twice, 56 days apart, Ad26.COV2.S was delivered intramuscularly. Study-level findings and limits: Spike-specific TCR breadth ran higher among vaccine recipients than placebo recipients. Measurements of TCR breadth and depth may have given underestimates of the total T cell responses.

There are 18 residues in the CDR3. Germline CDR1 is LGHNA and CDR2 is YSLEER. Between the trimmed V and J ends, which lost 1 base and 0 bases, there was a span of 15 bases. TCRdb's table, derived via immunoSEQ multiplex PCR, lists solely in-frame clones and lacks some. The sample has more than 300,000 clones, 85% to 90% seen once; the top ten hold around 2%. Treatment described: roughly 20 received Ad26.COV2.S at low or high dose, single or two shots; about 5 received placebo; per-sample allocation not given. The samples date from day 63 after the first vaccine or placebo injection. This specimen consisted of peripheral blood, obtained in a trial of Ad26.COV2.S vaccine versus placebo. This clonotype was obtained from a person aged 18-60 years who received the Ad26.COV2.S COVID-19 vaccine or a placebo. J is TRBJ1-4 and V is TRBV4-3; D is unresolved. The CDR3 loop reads CASSQAAALVATNEKLFF. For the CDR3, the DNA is TGCGCCAGCAGCCAAGCGGCGGCGCTGGTTGCAACTAATGAAAAACTGTTTTTT.